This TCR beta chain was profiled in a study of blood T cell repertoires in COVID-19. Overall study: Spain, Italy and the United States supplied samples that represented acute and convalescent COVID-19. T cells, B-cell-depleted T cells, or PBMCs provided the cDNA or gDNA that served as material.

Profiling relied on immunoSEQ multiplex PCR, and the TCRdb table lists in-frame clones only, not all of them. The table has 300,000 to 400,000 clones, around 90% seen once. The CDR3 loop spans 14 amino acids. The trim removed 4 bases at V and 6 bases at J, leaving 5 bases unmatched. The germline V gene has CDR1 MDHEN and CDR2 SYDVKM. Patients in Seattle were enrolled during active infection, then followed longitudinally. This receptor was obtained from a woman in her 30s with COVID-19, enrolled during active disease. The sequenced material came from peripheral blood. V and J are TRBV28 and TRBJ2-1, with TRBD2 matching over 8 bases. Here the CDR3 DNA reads TGTGCCAGCAGTTCTCTCAGCGGGGGCAATGAGCAGTTCTTC. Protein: CASSSLSGGNEQFF.